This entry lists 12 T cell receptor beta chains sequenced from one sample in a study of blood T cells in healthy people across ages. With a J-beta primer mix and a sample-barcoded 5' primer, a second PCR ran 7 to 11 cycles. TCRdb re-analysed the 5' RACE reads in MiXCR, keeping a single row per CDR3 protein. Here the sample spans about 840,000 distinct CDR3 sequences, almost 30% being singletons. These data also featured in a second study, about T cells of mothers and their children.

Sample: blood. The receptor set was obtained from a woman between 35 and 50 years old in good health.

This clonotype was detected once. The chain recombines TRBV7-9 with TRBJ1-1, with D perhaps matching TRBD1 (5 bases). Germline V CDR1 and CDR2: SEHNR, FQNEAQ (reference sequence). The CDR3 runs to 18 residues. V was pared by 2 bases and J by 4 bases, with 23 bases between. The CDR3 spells CASSLTGSGRAKGTEAFF. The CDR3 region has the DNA TGTGCCAGCAGCTTAACGGGGTCGGGACGGGCGAAGGGCACTGAAGCTTTCTTT.

The CDR3 DNA reads as TGTGCCAGCATGGAGCAGGGGTGGAATTATGGCTACACCTTC. Encoded protein: CASMEQGWNYGYTF. The chain is built from TRBV13 and TRBJ1-2, with D perhaps TRBD1 (6 bases). In germline, CDR1 is PRHDT, CDR2 FYEKMQ (reference sequence). V lost 7 bases and J 5 bases, leaving 17 bases between the germline ends. The CDR3 is 14 residues long.

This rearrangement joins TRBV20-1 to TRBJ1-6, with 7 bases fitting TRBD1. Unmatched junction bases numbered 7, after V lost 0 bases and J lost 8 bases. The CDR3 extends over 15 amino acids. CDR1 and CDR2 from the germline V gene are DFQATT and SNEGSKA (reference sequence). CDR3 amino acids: CSARDLAGGDSPLHF. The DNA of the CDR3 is TGCAGTGCTAGAGATCTGGCAGGGGGGGATTCACCCCTCCACTTT.

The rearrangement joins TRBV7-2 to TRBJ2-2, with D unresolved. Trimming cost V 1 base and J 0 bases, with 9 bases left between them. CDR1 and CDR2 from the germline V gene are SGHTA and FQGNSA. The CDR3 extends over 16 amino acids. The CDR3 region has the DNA TGTGCCAGCAGCTTAGGGGCGAACCCGAACACCGGGGAGCTGTTTTTT. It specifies CASSLGANPNTGELFF.

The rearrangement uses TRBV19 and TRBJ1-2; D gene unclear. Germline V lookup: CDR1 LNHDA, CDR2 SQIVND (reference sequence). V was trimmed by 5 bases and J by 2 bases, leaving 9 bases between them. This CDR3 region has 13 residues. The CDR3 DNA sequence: TGTGCCAGTAGTCCCGGGATCAACTATGGCTACACCTTC. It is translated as CASSPGINYGYTF.

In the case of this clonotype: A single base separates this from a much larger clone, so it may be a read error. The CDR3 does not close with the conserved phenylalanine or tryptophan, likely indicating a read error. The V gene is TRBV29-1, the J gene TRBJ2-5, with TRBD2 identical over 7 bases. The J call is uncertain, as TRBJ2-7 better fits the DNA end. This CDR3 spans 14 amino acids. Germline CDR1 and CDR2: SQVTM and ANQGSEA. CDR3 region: CSVGGGTGSYEQYC. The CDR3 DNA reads TGCAGCGTTGGCGGGGGAACGGGGTCCTACGAGCAGTACTGC.

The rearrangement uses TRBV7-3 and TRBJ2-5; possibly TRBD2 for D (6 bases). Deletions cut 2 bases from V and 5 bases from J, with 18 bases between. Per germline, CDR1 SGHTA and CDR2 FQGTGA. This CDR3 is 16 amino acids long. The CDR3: CASSLLAGSPWETQYF. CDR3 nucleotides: TGTGCCAGCAGCTTACTGGCGGGGTCCCCCTGGGAGACCCAGTACTTC.

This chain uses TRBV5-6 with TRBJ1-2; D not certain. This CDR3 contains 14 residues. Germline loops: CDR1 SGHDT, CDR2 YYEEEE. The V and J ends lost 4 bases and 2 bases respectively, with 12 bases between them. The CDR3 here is CASSPWTLNYGYTF. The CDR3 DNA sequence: TGTGCCAGCAGCCCCTGGACTCTCAACTATGGCTACACCTTC.

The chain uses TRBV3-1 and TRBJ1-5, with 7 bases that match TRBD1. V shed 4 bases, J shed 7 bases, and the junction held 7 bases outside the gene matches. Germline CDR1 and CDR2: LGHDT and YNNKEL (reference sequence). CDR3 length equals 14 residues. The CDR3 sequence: CASSPCRGEQPQHF. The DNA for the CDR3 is TGTGCCAGCAGCCCCTGCAGGGGGGAACAGCCCCAGCATTTT. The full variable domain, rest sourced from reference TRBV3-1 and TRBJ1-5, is DTAVSQTPKYLVTQMGNDKSIKCEQNLGHDTMYWYKQDSKKFLKIMFSYNNKELIINETVPNRFSPKSPDKAHLNLHINSLELGDSAVYFCASSPCRGEQPQHFGDGTRLSIL.

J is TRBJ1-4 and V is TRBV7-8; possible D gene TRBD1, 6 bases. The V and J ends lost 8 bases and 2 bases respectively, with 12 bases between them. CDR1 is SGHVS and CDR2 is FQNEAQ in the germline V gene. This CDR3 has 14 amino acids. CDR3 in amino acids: CASGRGATNEKLFF. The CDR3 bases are TGTGCCAGCGGCCGGGGGGCGACTAATGAAAAACTGTTTTTT.

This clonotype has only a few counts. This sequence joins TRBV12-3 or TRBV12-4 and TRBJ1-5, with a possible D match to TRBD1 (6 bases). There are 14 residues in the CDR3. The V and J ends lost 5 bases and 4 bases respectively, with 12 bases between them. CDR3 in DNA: TGTGCCAGCAGTATATTCCAGGGGAATCAGCCCCAGCATTTT. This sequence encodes CASSIFQGNQPQHF.

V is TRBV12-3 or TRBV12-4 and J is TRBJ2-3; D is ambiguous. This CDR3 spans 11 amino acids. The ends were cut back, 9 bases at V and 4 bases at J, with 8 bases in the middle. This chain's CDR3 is CARVVADTQYF. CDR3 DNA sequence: TGTGCCAGAGTGGTCGCAGATACGCAGTATTTT.